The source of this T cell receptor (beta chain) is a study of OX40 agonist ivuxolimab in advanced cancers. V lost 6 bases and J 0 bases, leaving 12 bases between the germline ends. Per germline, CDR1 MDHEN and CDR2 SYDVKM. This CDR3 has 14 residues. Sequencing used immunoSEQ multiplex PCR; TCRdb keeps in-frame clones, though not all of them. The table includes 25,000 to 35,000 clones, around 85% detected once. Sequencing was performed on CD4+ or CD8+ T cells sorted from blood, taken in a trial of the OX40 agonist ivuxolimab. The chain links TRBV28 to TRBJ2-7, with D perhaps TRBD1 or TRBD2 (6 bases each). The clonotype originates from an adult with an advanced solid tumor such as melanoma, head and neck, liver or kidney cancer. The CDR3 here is CASRGGRSSYEQYF. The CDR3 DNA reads TGTGCCAGCAGGGGGGGCCGGAGCTCCTACGAGCAGTACTTC. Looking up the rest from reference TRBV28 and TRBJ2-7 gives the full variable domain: DVKVTQSSRYLVKRTGEKVFLECVQDMDHENMFWYRQDPGLGLRLIYFSYDVKMKEKGDIPEGYSVSREKKERFSLILESASTNQTSMYLCASRGGRSSYEQYFGPGTRLTVT.